Below are 2 T cell receptor beta chains sequenced from a single sample in a study of shared clonotypes between healthy human individuals (dated by TCRdb to 2018 to 2021). Receptor libraries were prepared by the immunoSEQ multiplex PCR assay. Drawn from immuneACCESS, this table holds only the in-frame rearrangements with V and J called that TCRdb kept. Clones are partly lost; checked studies trace under half to an unresolved V gene and leave the rest unexplained. The sample profile shows 1,400,000 or so clones; approximately 98.5% of them were found once. Of the sample, 0.3% to 0.45% falls within the top ten clones. Sequencing was carried out using naive CD4+ T cells sorted from blood. The label giving this sample's cell subset or site can be read as: CD45RA+ positively selected. All receptors come from a young man in good health.

The chain uses TRBV21-1 and TRBJ2-7; TRBD2 was called by the table and not checked on the DNA. TRBV21-1 is noted as a pseudogene. The CDR3 is made up of 20 amino acids. CDR3: CASSKEPASLAGPKNYEQYF. The DNA of the CDR3 is TGTGCCAGCAGCAAAGAGCCGGCTAGTCTAGCGGGACCAAAGAACTACGAGCAGTACTTC.

The CDR3 bases are TGTGCCAGCAGCTTGCCCCGCGGGAGCTCCTACGAGCAGTACTTC. This gives the protein CASSLPRGSSYEQYF. V usage is TRBV11-2 and J usage is TRBJ2-7, with 7 bases matching TRBD2. Germline lookup yields CDR1 SGHAT and CDR2 FQNNGV. The CDR3 consists of 15 residues. The V and J ends lost 3 bases and 0 bases, in that order; junction bases with no gene match: 5. The full variable domain, completed using reference TRBV11-2 and TRBJ2-7, is EAGVAQSPRYKIIEKRQSVAFWCNPISGHATLYWYQQILGQGPKLLIQFQNNGVVDDSQLPKDRFSAERLKGVDSTLKIQPAKLEDSAVYLCASSLPRGSSYEQYFGPGTRLTVT.